This T cell receptor (beta chain) is from a study of CD8+CD57+ T cells in acquired aplastic anemia. Study results and caveats: CD8+ Simpson's diversity did not differ significantly between patients and controls.

V was shortened by 4 bases and J by 6 bases, with 9 bases between the two germline ends. Looked up from germline, CDR1 is SEHNR and CDR2 is FQNEAQ (reference sequence). The CDR3 length is 12 residues. The use of genomic DNA as template underpinned the TCR beta VDJ and CDR3 profiling. In TCRdb, the reads were re-called with MiXCR into one record per CDR3 protein. The data hold 35,000 to 45,000 distinct CDR3 sequences, with around 63% observed a single time. To note about this clonotype: The antigen remains unidentified.

This TCR was recovered from a human donor in good health, serving as a control. The sample consisted of sorted CD4+, CD8+, or CD8+CD57+ T cells (not recorded which) from PBMCs. The chain is built from TRBV7-9 and TRBJ1-1; D unresolved. The CDR3 is CASSSQAAEAFF. The CDR3 bases are TGTGCCAGCAGCTCGCAGGCGGCTGAAGCTTTCTTT.